This entry lists 26 T cell receptor beta chains sequenced from one sample in a study of blood T cells in healthy people across ages. A second PCR of 7 to 11 cycles used a sample-barcoded 5' primer and a J-beta primer mix. Via MiXCR, TCRdb re-called the 5' RACE reads, giving one row per CDR3 protein. The sample has 750,000 to 950,000 distinct CDR3 sequences, about a quarter seen once; the top ten hold roughly 3.1%. The data also belong to a second study, concerning T cells of mothers and their children.

Material for sequencing was blood. Receptors were obtained from a boy between 5 and 17 years old in good health.

This clonotype was observed a few times. The chain recombines TRBV28 with TRBJ2-3, with TRBD2 identical over 8 bases. The CDR3 covers 14 residues. In germline, CDR1 is MDHEN, CDR2 SYDVKM. The junction had 3 bases not matched to a gene; V was cut back by 5 bases and J by 2 bases. CDR3 nucleotides: TGTGCCAGCAGTCGGGGGGGCGCCACAGATACGCAGTATTTT. Translating it yields CASSRGGATDTQYF. The variable domain in full, with the rest retrieved from reference TRBV28 and TRBJ2-3, is DVKVTQSSRYLVKRTGEKVFLECVQDMDHENMFWYRQDPGLGLRLIYFSYDVKMKEKGDIPEGYSVSREKKERFSLILESASTNQTSMYLCASSRGGATDTQYFGPGTRLTVL.

This chain uses TRBV3-1 with TRBJ2-5, with a tentative D call TRBD1 (6 bases). The last part of the DNA fits TRBJ2-1 better; the J call may be wrong. The CDR3 spans 16 residues. Germline CDR1 LGHDT, CDR2 YNNKEL (reference sequence). CDR3 loop: CTISQEERGWNNEQFF. The CDR3 nucleotides read TGTACCATCAGCCAAGAGGAAAGGGGGTGGAACAATGAGCAGTTCTTC.

The sample holds a few counts of this clonotype. This chain uses TRBV10-1 with TRBJ2-4; TRBD1 might be the D (6 bases). V dropped 2 bases and J dropped 0 bases, with 8 bases sitting between them. The CDR3 spans 15 residues. Germline loops: CDR1 WNHNN, CDR2 SYGVQD (reference sequence). The CDR3 nucleotides read TGCGCCAGCAGTGAGGGGGGCAAAGCCAAAAACATTCAGTACTTC. Translated: CASSEGGKAKNIQYF.

This rearrangement joins TRBV11-2 to TRBJ2-5; no firm D call. The CDR3 runs to 13 residues. Germline V gene lookup returns CDR1 SGHAT and CDR2 FQNNGV. V lost 4 bases, J lost 5 bases, and 11 bases lay in between. This chain's CDR3 is CASSSSPGETQYF. CDR3 sequence (DNA): TGTGCCAGCAGCTCCTCCCCGGGTGAGACCCAGTACTTC.

A few counts support this clonotype. V is TRBV12-3 or TRBV12-4 and J is TRBJ1-5; a weak D match, TRBD1 (6 bases). V was clipped by 5 bases and J by 6 bases, with 14 bases between them. CDR3 length: 14 amino acids. CDR3 DNA: TGTGCCAGCAGTACGCAGGGGCCCGGTCAGCCCCAGCATTTT. Its protein is CASSTQGPGQPQHF.

The V gene is TRBV12-3 or TRBV12-4, the J gene TRBJ2-2, with 7 bases identical to TRBD2. The CDR3 is 13 amino acids. The V and J ends lost 8 bases and 4 bases, in that order; junction bases with no gene match: 4. CDR3 nucleotide sequence: TGTGCCAGCGGACCGGGGGGCACCGGGGAGCTGTTTTTT. Its protein is CASGPGGTGELFF.

This clonotype showed up just a few times. Germline and junction disagree at one end, which may indicate a read error. Written as DNA, the CDR3 is TGTGCCAGCAGTTACAGGACTAAGGAAAAACTGTTTTTT. It is translated as CASSYRTKEKLFF. This rearrangement joins TRBV12-3 or TRBV12-4 to TRBJ1-4; D may be TRBD1 (5 bases). The CDR3 runs 13 residues.

J is TRBJ2-1 and V is TRBV6-6, with TRBD2 identical over 12 bases. The J call may be faulty, since TRBJ2-7 better matches the DNA end. CDR1 is MNHNY, CDR2 SVGAGI, per germline (reference sequence). CDR3 length: 15 amino acids. CDR3 region: CASSRTSGAAYEQYF. The CDR3 bases are TGTGCCAGCAGCCGGACTAGCGGGGCAGCCTACGAGCAGTACTTC.

This clonotype has more than one count but fewer than ten. V gene TRBV5-6 combines with J gene TRBJ2-5; 7 bases align to TRBD1. This CDR3 is built from 16 residues. After removal of 4 bases from V and 4 bases from J, the junction contained 13 bases not matched to a gene. The V gene's germline CDR1 is SGHDT and CDR2 YYEEEE. CDR3 sequence reads: CASSLRSGRGSETQYF. The CDR3 region has the DNA TGTGCCAGCAGCCTGAGATCAGGCAGGGGGTCAGAGACCCAGTACTTC.

This clonotype was detected only a few times. The genes are TRBV7-2 and TRBJ2-5, with 15 bases matching TRBD2. Per the germline V gene, CDR1 is SGHTA and CDR2 is FQGNSA. The CDR3 length is 20 residues. After removal of 0 bases from V and 5 bases from J, the junction contained 13 bases not matched to a gene. The CDR3 is CASSLAPGLAGGSPLETQYF. Written as DNA, the CDR3 is TGTGCCAGCAGCTTAGCTCCTGGACTAGCGGGGGGGTCCCCGTTGGAGACCCAGTACTTC.

A few counts support this clonotype. This chain joins TRBV12-3 or TRBV12-4 and TRBJ2-7; unclear D gene. The last part of the DNA fits TRBJ2-1 better; the J call may be wrong. This CDR3 comprises 13 residues. In nucleotides, the CDR3 is TGTGCCAGCAGTTCCCCCAGCTCCAATGAGCAGTTCTTC. The encoded protein is CASSSPSSNEQFF.

The V and J genes are TRBV11-2 and TRBJ1-5; 7 nucleotides line up with TRBD1. The V and J ends lost 5 bases and 6 bases, in that order; junction bases with no gene match: 7. The CDR3 loop spans 14 amino acids. Germline loops: CDR1 SGHAT, CDR2 FQNNGV. The CDR3 DNA is TGTGCCAGCAGCCGACAGGGTTCGAGTCAGCCCCAGCATTTT. Translating it yields CASSRQGSSQPQHF.

This clonotype was seen a few times. The genes are TRBV5-4 and TRBJ1-5; 7 bases map to TRBD1. The CDR3 runs to 14 residues. Germline V gene data show CDR1 as SGHNT and CDR2 as YYREEE (reference sequence). Germline trimming cut 0 bases from V and 9 bases from J; bases unmatched to any gene: 6. The chain's CDR3 is CASSLDRGLGPQHF. In DNA, the CDR3 is TGTGCCAGCAGCTTGGATAGGGGGCTAGGGCCCCAGCATTTT.

This clonotype came up a few times. The chain employs TRBV5-1 and TRBJ2-4; 10 nucleotides align to TRBD2. V trimming: 4 bases; J trimming: 0 bases; junction bases outside the gene matches: 7. Germline assignment: CDR1 SGHRS and CDR2 YFSETQ. CDR3 size: 17 residues. The CDR3 DNA reads as TGCGCCAGCAGCCTGGGACTAGCGACCTTAGCCAAAAACATTCAGTACTTC. Its translation is CASSLGLATLAKNIQYF.

This clonotype has at least ten counts. CDR3 protein: CASSFEGTYEQYF. CDR3 sequence (DNA): TGCGCCAGCAGCTTTGAAGGGACCTACGAGCAGTACTTC. This rearrangement joins TRBV5-1 to TRBJ2-5; D is uncertain. The end of the DNA is better explained by TRBJ2-7, so the J call may be wrong. The CDR3 length is 13 residues. CDR1 and CDR2 from the germline V gene are SGHRS and YFSETQ.

The gene calls are TRBV19 and TRBJ2-1, with 9 bases that match TRBD2. The CDR3 is 15 amino acids. The V gene's germline CDR1 is LNHDA and CDR2 SQIVND (reference sequence). V shed 5 bases, J shed 3 bases, and the junction held 5 bases outside the gene matches. The CDR3 bases are TGTGCCAGTAGTGAAAGCGGGGGGTTCTACAATGAGCAGTTCTTC. Translation gives CASSESGGFYNEQFF.

This chain joins TRBV19 and TRBJ2-4; D remains unclear. Trimming took off 10 bases at V and 2 bases at J, with 12 bases between the two ends. Germline lookup yields CDR1 LNHDA and CDR2 SQIVND (reference sequence). CDR3 length: 13 residues. CDR3 in DNA: TGTGCCACTCTTGGGGTGACCAAAAACATTCAGTACTTC. It specifies CATLGVTKNIQYF.

There are a few counts of this clonotype. Germline is not matched at one junction end, which may reflect a read error. The gene calls are TRBV2 and TRBJ1-5; tentatively, D is TRBD1 (6 bases). The CDR3 length is 14 residues. Germline V CDR1 and CDR2: SNHLY, FYNNEI. The CDR3 region is CASSRTESNQLQHF. CDR3 in DNA: TGTGCCAGCAGTCGGACAGAGAGCAATCAGCTCCAGCATTTT.

This clonotype has a handful of counts. CDR3 in amino acids: CASSQDSSYGYTF. CDR3 coding DNA: TGTGCCAGCAGCCAGGACAGCAGCTATGGCTACACCTTC. This chain uses TRBV11-1 with TRBJ1-2, with D possibly matching TRBD1 (6 bases). The V end was cut by 5 bases, the J end by 4 bases, with 11 bases between. The length of the CDR3 is 13 residues. The V gene's germline CDR1 is SGHAT and CDR2 FQDESV (reference sequence).

A few counts support this clonotype. The CDR3 reads CASSRLAGGIETQYF. DNA of the CDR3: TGCGCCAGCAGCCGACTAGCGGGGGGGATAGAGACCCAGTACTTC. V and J are TRBV4-1 and TRBJ2-5; 14 bases match TRBD2. The CDR3 is made up of 15 amino acids. V lost 4 bases and J lost 4; bases outside the gene matches: 2. Germline loops: CDR1 MGHRA, CDR2 YSYEKL.

This clonotype came up a few times. The chain joins TRBV5-5 to TRBJ2-5; a possible D gene is TRBD1 (6 bases). The end of the DNA is better explained by TRBJ2-7, so the J call may be wrong. Germline V lookup: CDR1 SGHKS, CDR2 YYEKEE (reference sequence). The CDR3 sequence is 13 residues long. CDR3 DNA sequence: TGTGCCAGCAGCTGGGGGCCTTCCTACGAGCAGTACTTC. It encodes CASSWGPSYEQYF.

The chain links TRBV12-3 or TRBV12-4 to TRBJ2-1; D remains ambiguous. The CDR3 length is 11 residues. V was pared by 2 bases and J by 13 bases, with 9 bases between. CDR3 sequence reads: CASSLRADQFF. DNA for the CDR3: TGTGCCAGCAGTTTAAGAGCAGACCAGTTCTTC.

The rearrangement uses TRBV20-1 and TRBJ2-5; TRBD2 might be the D (5 bases). The J call could be wrong; TRBJ2-7 is a better fit for the DNA end. This CDR3 comprises 13 residues. Germline V lookup: CDR1 DFQATT, CDR2 SNEGSKA (reference sequence). DNA of the CDR3: TGCAGTGCTAGAGATACTAGATCCTACGAGCAGTACTTC. This codes for CSARDTRSYEQYF.

This clonotype showed up many times. The rearrangement links TRBV7-6 to TRBJ2-1; 12 nucleotides align to TRBD2. The junction had 5 bases not matched to a gene; V was cut back by 5 bases and J by 0 bases. This CDR3 is built from 17 residues. The germline gives CDR1 SGHVS, CDR2 FNYEAQ. CDR3 DNA: TGTGCCAGCAGCCTTGGACTAGCGGGGAGCTCCTACAATGAGCAGTTCTTC. It is translated as CASSLGLAGSSYNEQFF.

The rearrangement uses TRBV20-1 and TRBJ1-5, with 8 bases fitting TRBD1. Per germline, CDR1 DFQATT and CDR2 SNEGSKA (reference sequence). The CDR3 is made up of 14 amino acids. V was pared by 4 bases and J by 5 bases, with 7 bases of the junction left unmatched. The CDR3 reads CSAKPGQAYQPQHF. CDR3 DNA sequence: TGCAGTGCTAAACCGGGACAGGCCTATCAGCCCCAGCATTTT.

V gene TRBV7-9 combines with J gene TRBJ2-7; the D is unclear. There are 13 residues in the CDR3. CDR1 and CDR2 (germline): SEHNR, FQNEAQ (reference sequence). The V end was cut by 2 bases, the J end by 3 bases, with 8 bases between. CDR3 DNA: TGTGCCAGCAGCTTACAGGCAAACTACGAGCAGTACTTC. This gives the protein CASSLQANYEQYF. The full variable domain, rest sourced from reference TRBV7-9 and TRBJ2-7, is DTGVSQNPRHKITKRGQNVTFRCDPISEHNRLYWYRQTLGQGPEFLTYFQNEAQLEKSRLLSDRFSAERPKGSFSTLEIQRTEQGDSAMYLCASSLQANYEQYFGPGTRLTVT.